These 20 T cell receptor beta chains share one sample of origin, sequenced in a study of CD8 T cells in Susac syndrome (dated by TCRdb to the late 2010s). Library preparation used the immunoSEQ multiplex PCR assay. RNA was extracted using the RNeasy kit, and about 0.5 to 1 ug of the RNA was reverse transcribed with random hexamers. The public reads were reprocessed in TCRdb via fastp at Q25 and MiXCR, keeping in-frame beta chains. Rows with one shared CDR3 protein collapse into an entry with the most common genes and DNA. Here the sample has over 350,000 distinct CDR3 sequences; approximately 85% occur a single time. 0.12% of the sample belongs to the ten largest clones. The sequencing sample was made of CD8+ T cells from PBMCs. The source of these receptors is a human donor with multiple sclerosis.

Regarding this clonotype: One end of the junction varies from germline; a read error may be responsible. The chain has TRBV13 and TRBJ1-2; D is uncertain. The germline gives CDR1 PRHDT, CDR2 FYEKMQ (reference sequence). This CDR3 is 13 amino acids long. CDR3 residues: CASGFTEFYGYTF. Here the CDR3 DNA reads TGTGCCAGCGGCTTCACGGAGTTCTATGGCTACACCTTC.

The rearrangement links TRBV10-1 to TRBJ2-1; 8 nucleotides line up with TRBD1. The V and J ends lost 4 bases and 6 bases, in that order; junction bases with no gene match: 8. The CDR3 is 15 residues long. Germline V gives CDR1 WNHNN, CDR2 SYGVQD (reference sequence). The CDR3 nucleotides read TGCGCCAGCAGTGTAAAGGACAGGGTACGCAATGAGCAGTTCTTC. Encoded protein: CASSVKDRVRNEQFF.

The gene calls are TRBV10-3 and TRBJ2-3, with D perhaps TRBD2 (5 bases). The V end was cut by 0 bases, the J end by 0 bases, with 13 bases between. Germline CDR1 reads ENHRY; CDR2 reads SYGVKD. The CDR3 contains 17 residues. The DNA of the CDR3 is TGTGCCATCAGTGAGTCGTTGGAACTAGGGAGCACAGATACGCAGTATTTT. Protein sequence: CAISESLELGSTDTQYF.

The J gene is TRBJ2-1, the V gene TRBV14; D possibly matches TRBD1 or TRBD2 (6 bases each). V was trimmed by 0 bases and J by 3 bases, leaving 24 bases between them. Germline lookup yields CDR1 SGHDN and CDR2 FVKESK. CDR3 length: 20 residues. The CDR3, as DNA: TGTGCCAGCAGCCAAGAGACCCTATTTGTGGGGGGCCTAGACTACAATGAGCAGTTCTTC. Protein: CASSQETLFVGGLDYNEQFF.

This clonotype was seen a single time. The chain combines TRBV7-9 with TRBJ1-4; TRBD1 is a possible D gene (6 bases). Per the germline V gene, CDR1 is SEHNR and CDR2 is FQNEAQ (reference sequence). This CDR3 has 16 amino acids. The CDR3 region has the DNA TGTGCAGTTGCAGGGGCCGTTGTTGCAACTAATGAAAAACTGTTTTTT. This encodes CAVAGAVVATNEKLFF.

This chain links TRBV30 with TRBJ2-7; 7 bases align to TRBD1. The CDR3 sequence is 12 residues long. V lost 1 base, J lost 5 bases, and 2 bases stayed unmatched. Looked up from germline, CDR1 is GTSNPN and CDR2 is SVGIG (reference sequence). DNA for the CDR3: TGTGCCTGGAGTGGGGGGACAGACGAGCAGTACTTC. This codes for CAWSGGTDEQYF. The full variable domain, rest sourced from reference TRBV30 and TRBJ2-7, is SQTIHQWPATLVQPVGSPLSLECTVEGTSNPNLYWYRQAAGRGLQLLFYSVGIGQISSEVPQNLSASRPQDRQFILSSKKLLLSDSGFYLCAWSGGTDEQYFGPGTRLTVT.

The chain carries TRBV27 and TRBJ2-3; D not resolved. The CDR3 covers 14 residues. In germline, CDR1 is MNHEY, CDR2 SMNVEV (reference sequence). V was clipped by 5 bases and J by 0 bases, with 9 bases between them. In DNA, the CDR3 is TGTGCCAGCAGTCCCGGATATAGCACAGATACGCAGTATTTT. Its translation: CASSPGYSTDTQYF.

The J gene is TRBJ2-1, the V gene TRBV7-9, with D unclear. This CDR3 has 16 amino acids. The V gene lost 5 bases and the J gene lost 3 bases, with 17 bases spanning the gap. Germline CDR1 SEHNR, CDR2 FQNEAQ (reference sequence). This chain's CDR3 is CASSPPSSLHYNEQFF. CDR3 nucleotide sequence: TGTGCCAGCAGCCCCCCTTCGTCCCTTCACTACAATGAGCAGTTCTTC.

The gene calls are TRBV29-1 and TRBJ2-3; the D is unclear. V was clipped by 3 bases and J by 6 bases, with 7 bases between them. The CDR3 extends over 11 amino acids. Germline lookup yields CDR1 SQVTM and CDR2 ANQGSEA. CDR3 sequence: CSVDDADTQYF. The DNA for the CDR3 is TGCAGCGTTGACGATGCGGATACGCAGTATTTT.

The rearrangement uses TRBV6-1 and TRBJ2-2; D gene ambiguous. Per germline, CDR1 MNHNS and CDR2 SASEGT. This CDR3 comprises 15 residues. With 4 bases removed from V and 2 bases from J, the gap between germline ends came to 11 bases. CDR3 loop: CASSGVVDNTGELFF. CDR3 DNA sequence: TGTGCCAGCAGTGGGGTGGTAGATAACACCGGGGAGCTGTTTTTT.

This clonotype is a singleton in its sample. The chain couples TRBV27 to TRBJ2-4; 7 bases line up with TRBD2. The CDR3 has 13 residues. CDR1 and CDR2 from the germline V gene are MNHEY and SMNVEV (reference sequence). The V gene end was trimmed by 2 bases and the J gene end by 11 bases; junction bases not matched to a gene: 6. This chain's CDR3 is CASSLSGVDLQYF. DNA of the CDR3: TGTGCCAGCAGTTTAAGCGGGGTCGATCTTCAGTACTTC.

This clonotype showed up just once. The chain uses TRBV29-1 and TRBJ2-1; D ambiguous. Germline V gene data show CDR1 as SQVTM and CDR2 as ANQGSEA. The length of the CDR3 is 12 residues. The V and J ends lost 6 bases and 7 bases respectively, with 13 bases between them. The CDR3 is CSVPELGNEQFF. The DNA for the CDR3 is TGCAGCGTACCAGAACTCGGGAATGAGCAGTTCTTC.

The chain employs TRBV10-3 and TRBJ2-1, with TRBD1 as a possible D gene (6 bases). CDR1 and CDR2 from the germline V gene are ENHRY and SYGVKD. CDR3 length equals 16 residues. V gave up 8 bases and J gave up 3 bases, with 20 bases separating them. The CDR3 DNA reads TGTGCCATCGGGTTAGGCGGTCAGGGGAGCTACAATGAGCAGTTCTTC. Encoded protein: CAIGLGGQGSYNEQFF.

J is TRBJ1-2 and V is TRBV7-9, with D unresolved. The CDR3 contains 14 residues. Trimming removed 4 bases from V and 4 bases from J, with 13 bases in between. Looked up from germline, CDR1 is SEHNR and CDR2 is FQNEAQ (reference sequence). This CDR3 reads CASSSKIPLYGYTF. DNA of the CDR3: TGTGCCAGCAGCTCGAAAATCCCTCTCTATGGCTACACCTTC.

The V and J genes are TRBV5-5 and TRBJ2-5; 9 nucleotides match TRBD1. Germline trimming cut 3 bases from V and 5 bases from J; bases unmatched to any gene: 14. CDR1 and CDR2 from the germline V gene are SGHKS and YYEKEE (reference sequence). The CDR3 sequence is 17 residues long. The CDR3 reads CASSYSSPGQGIETQYF. In DNA, the CDR3 is TGTGCCAGCAGCTATTCGTCCCCGGGACAGGGTATCGAGACCCAGTACTTC.

The chain links TRBV6-1 to TRBJ1-4; D unclear. Germline V gene data show CDR1 as MNHNS and CDR2 as SASEGT. The germline V and J ends were trimmed by 5 bases and 3 bases, with 10 bases remaining between them. The CDR3 extends over 14 amino acids. The CDR3 bases are TGTGCCAGCAGTTTGTACGTGGCTAATGAAAAACTGTTTTTT. It codes for CASSLYVANEKLFF.

The rearrangement joins TRBV11-3 to TRBJ2-2; TRBD2 aligns across 7 bases. CDR1 is SGHNT, CDR2 YENEEA, per germline. The length of the CDR3 is 16 residues. V lost 5 bases, J lost 0 bases, and 6 bases stayed unmatched. Here the CDR3 reads CASSPRAGPNTGELFF. CDR3 bases: TGTGCCAGCAGCCCTCGAGCGGGACCGAACACCGGGGAGCTGTTTTTT.

The chain is built from TRBV20-1 and TRBJ2-7, with D hard to call. The V gene's germline CDR1 is DFQATT and CDR2 SNEGSKA (reference sequence). Deletions cut 6 bases from V and 2 bases from J, with 17 bases between. This CDR3 has 14 amino acids. The CDR3 here is CSAAPSDRPYEQYF. CDR3 coding DNA: TGCAGTGCCGCACCTTCTGATCGACCCTACGAGCAGTACTTC.

The CDR3 DNA follows: TGTGCCAGCACCCCAATCGGGGGGGTCGGTCAGCCCCAGCATTTT. Its protein is CASTPIGGVGQPQHF. The V and J genes are TRBV27 and TRBJ1-5; D might be TRBD1 (5 bases). The length of the CDR3 is 15 residues. CDR1 is MNHEY, CDR2 SMNVEV, per germline (reference sequence). V was cut by 7 bases and J by 6 bases, with 19 bases left in between.

The J gene is TRBJ1-1, the V gene TRBV13; no firm D call. The V end was cut by 4 bases, the J end by 5 bases, with 14 bases between. The CDR3 has 14 residues. In germline, CDR1 is PRHDT, CDR2 FYEKMQ (reference sequence). CDR3 residues: CASSYLDGGTEAFF. DNA of the CDR3: TGTGCCAGCAGCTACCTCGACGGAGGGACTGAAGCTTTCTTT. Using reference TRBV13 and TRBJ1-1 for the parts outside the CDR3, the full variable domain is AAGVIQSPRHLIKEKRETATLKCYPIPRHDTVYWYQQGPGQDPQFLISFYEKMQSDKGSIPDRFSAQQFSDYHSELNMSSLELGDSALYFCASSYLDGGTEAFFGQGTRLTVV.